The 17 T cell receptor beta chains below were found in one sample sequenced in a study of regulatory T cells in long-lasting Graves disease. Time point of the sample: persistent/refractory GD, antithyroid drugs over 5 years with positive TRAb. Following extraction of RNA from PBMCs, that RNA was used to make the TCR library. Arm-PCR of CDR3 regions and iRepertoire HTBI primers were used to build TCR beta libraries. TCRdb re-called the multiplex PCR reads with MiXCR, one entry per CDR3 protein. The table has 600,000 to 850,000 distinct CDR3 sequences, 25% to 35% seen once. This specimen was peripheral blood mononuclear cells (PBMCs), taken when the disease was refractory, from a patient treated with antithyroid drugs. These receptors originate from a female donor with Graves disease.

This clonotype was recorded once. A read error may produce the germline difference seen at one junction end. V is TRBV5-6 and J is TRBJ2-2; tentatively, D is TRBD2 (6 bases). This CDR3 comprises 17 residues. The V gene's germline CDR1 is SGHDT and CDR2 YYEEEE. The CDR3, as DNA: TGTGCCAGCAGTTTGGAGGGAGGCTCTTTGTTCACCGGGGAGCTGTTTTTT. Translation gives CASSLEGGSLFTGELFF.

This clonotype has more than one count but fewer than ten. CDR3: CASSRREDEATNEKLFF. The CDR3 DNA is TGTGCCAGCAGTCGGAGGGAGGACGAGGCAACTAATGAAAAACTGTTTTTT. The chain combines TRBV6-1 with TRBJ1-4; D uncertain. The CDR3 loop spans 17 amino acids. V was cut by 5 bases and J by 0 bases, with 16 bases left in between. The germline gives CDR1 MNHNS, CDR2 SASEGT.

This clonotype was found a few times. The gene calls are TRBV29-1 and TRBJ2-5, with 9 nucleotides matching TRBD2. The CDR3 has 13 amino acids. Germline CDR1 and CDR2: SQVTM and ANQGSEA. The junction had 0 bases not matched to a gene; V was cut back by 1 base and J by 3 bases. CDR3 bases: TGCAGCGTTGAAGGACTAGCGGAAGAGACCCAGTACTTC. This translates into CSVEGLAEETQYF.

The J gene is TRBJ1-4, the V gene TRBV29-1; D gene uncertain. Trimming took 5 bases from V and 4 from J, leaving 20 bases between them. CDR1 SQVTM and CDR2 ANQGSEA come from the germline V gene. The CDR3 is 16 residues long. The CDR3 coding sequence is TGCAGCGTTTTACTAGCGCCCGGGCAGATTAATGAAAAACTGTTTTTT. Amino acid sequence: CSVLLAPGQINEKLFF.

Only a few counts were recorded for this clonotype. The CDR3 loop reads CASSQDPGQDSPLHF. For the CDR3, the DNA is TGCGCCAGCAGCCAAGATCCAGGGCAGGATTCACCCCTCCACTTT. J is TRBJ1-6 and V is TRBV4-1; TRBD1 is a possible D gene (5 bases). The length of the CDR3 is 15 residues. CDR1 MGHRA and CDR2 YSYEKL come from the germline V gene. V was trimmed by 0 bases and J by 8 bases, leaving 11 bases between them.

V usage is TRBV11-2 and J usage is TRBJ2-3, with D perhaps assigned TRBD1 or TRBD2 (5 bases each). The CDR3 length is 16 residues. CDR1 is SGHAT, CDR2 FQNNGV, per germline. Trimming stripped 1 base from V and 2 bases from J, with 13 bases between. The CDR3 reads CASSLGGAAYTDTQYF. The CDR3 bases are TGTGCCAGCAGCTTAGGAGGGGCGGCGTACACAGATACGCAGTATTTT.

This clonotype occurred a few times. The chain carries TRBV20-1 and TRBJ1-1; tentatively, D is TRBD1 (6 bases). The CDR3 totals 13 residues. The V gene lost 0 bases and the J gene lost 5 bases, with 10 bases spanning the gap. Per the germline V gene, CDR1 is DFQATT and CDR2 is SNEGSKA (reference sequence). DNA for the CDR3: TGCAGTGCTAGAGAACCACAGGGAACTGAAGCTTTCTTT. Amino acids: CSAREPQGTEAFF.

This clonotype turned up a few times. V gene TRBV29-1 combines with J gene TRBJ2-7; 12 nucleotides agree with TRBD2. V lost 6 bases and J lost 2; bases outside the gene matches: 5. This CDR3 contains 14 residues. The V gene's germline CDR1 is SQVTM and CDR2 ANQGSEA. The CDR3 DNA reads TGCAGCGTCCTCCTAGCGGGAGGGCCCTACGAGCAGTACTTC. Protein product: CSVLLAGGPYEQYF.

This clonotype came up a few times. V usage is TRBV12-3 or TRBV12-4 and J usage is TRBJ2-1, with 10 bases identical to TRBD2. CDR3 size: 16 residues. J lost 11 bases, V lost 4 bases, and 14 bases had no gene match. Written as DNA, the CDR3 is TGTGCCAGCAGTTCCGGCGGGACTAGCGTTTCACCCAAGCAGTTCTTC. Translated: CASSSGGTSVSPKQFF.

About this clonotype itself: Mismatch with germline at one junction end may stem from a read error. The V call is TRBV30, the J call TRBJ1-2, with D possibly TRBD1 on 6 matching bases. Germline CDR1 and CDR2: GTSNPN and SVGIG (reference sequence). The CDR3 is 14 amino acids. The DNA for the CDR3 is TGTGCCTGGAGTGTACAACAGGGTGGGACTGGCTGCACCTTC. This codes for CAWSVQQGGTGCTF. The complete variable domain, with remaining parts taken from reference TRBV30 and TRBJ1-2, reads SQTIHQWPATLVQPVGSPLSLECTVEGTSNPNLYWYRQAAGRGLQLLFYSVGIGQISSEVPQNLSASRPQDRQFILSSKKLLLSDSGFYLCAWSVQQGGTGCTFGSGTRLTVV.

The chain links TRBV10-3 to TRBJ1-1; TRBD1 agrees at 7 bases. The CDR3 sequence is 15 residues long. Germline-derived CDR1 and CDR2 are ENHRY and SYGVKD. V trimming: 3 bases; J trimming: 0 bases; junction bases outside the gene matches: 4. The CDR3 DNA reads as TGTGCCATCAGTGACCCGGGACAGATGAACACTGAAGCTTTCTTT. This translates into CAISDPGQMNTEAFF.

V gene TRBV6-1 combines with J gene TRBJ2-5; D gene uncertain. This CDR3 comprises 13 residues. Germline V CDR1 and CDR2: MNHNS, SASEGT. Trimming shortened V by 10 bases and J by 2 bases, and 14 bases separated the two germline ends. CDR3 sequence reads: CATIGPRQETQYF. CDR3 nucleotides: TGTGCCACCATAGGCCCAAGACAAGAGACCCAGTACTTC.

The chain links TRBV20-1 to TRBJ1-4; 9 bases are shared with TRBD1. Looked up from germline, CDR1 is DFQATT and CDR2 is SNEGSKA (reference sequence). V shed 5 bases and J 8 bases; nucleotides not matched to a gene: 3. The CDR3 totals 12 residues. CDR3 in DNA: TGCAGTGCTGGACAGGGGCCGGAAAAACTGTTTTTT. Amino acids: CSAGQGPEKLFF.

This sequence joins TRBV30 and TRBJ2-7, with TRBD2 identical over 11 bases. Germline V gives CDR1 GTSNPN, CDR2 SVGIG (reference sequence). This CDR3 contains 18 residues. The junction had 15 bases not matched to a gene; V was cut back by 0 bases and J by 5 bases. The DNA of the CDR3 is TGTGCCTGGAGTGTAAAAGGGGACCTAGCGGGAGGAAGGGACGAGCAGTACTTC. This sequence encodes CAWSVKGDLAGGRDEQYF.

This clonotype was found many times. This chain joins TRBV28 and TRBJ1-2; D gene unclear. V lost 2 bases and J 9 bases, leaving 7 bases between the germline ends. CDR1 is MDHEN and CDR2 is SYDVKM in the germline V gene. The CDR3 length is 11 residues. The CDR3: CASSLQRRYTF. CDR3 in DNA: TGTGCCAGCAGTTTACAGAGACGCTACACCTTC.

There are many counts of this clonotype. Here the CDR3 DNA reads TGCAGTGCTAGACTTGGGGGGGCAAATGAAGCTTTCTTT. As protein: CSARLGGANEAFF. V gene TRBV20-1 combines with J gene TRBJ1-1; possible D gene TRBD1, 6 bases. CDR1 and CDR2 from the germline V gene are DFQATT and SNEGSKA (reference sequence). The CDR3 spans 13 residues. V was clipped by 2 bases and J by 7 bases, with 14 bases between them.

The count of this clonotype is one. The V call is TRBV7-9, the J call TRBJ2-7; D may be TRBD2 (5 bases). Germline V gives CDR1 SEHNR, CDR2 FQNEAQ (reference sequence). V was trimmed by 4 bases and J by 1 base, leaving 8 bases between them. The CDR3 covers 13 residues. In DNA, the CDR3 is TGTGCCAGCAGCTCTAGCCTTTCCTACGAGCAGTACTTC. This sequence encodes CASSSSLSYEQYF.